One sample yielded the 5 T cell receptor beta chains listed below, sequenced in a study of cytomegalovirus exposure and HLA in healthy donors. PCR involved 60 Vbeta and 13 Jbeta primers. Repertoires were generated with immunoSEQ multiplex PCR, while TCRdb's copy carries only in-frame clones and drops some. The table shows 130,000 or so clones, with approximately 80% occurring only once. The sequenced sample was PBMCs. The receptor set was obtained from a man aged 25-40 years in good health and CMV-seronegative.

This clone appeared a few times. The V call is TRBV6-1, the J call TRBJ2-2; TRBD1 aligns across 7 bases. Germline V gene data show CDR1 as MNHNS and CDR2 as SASEGT. The trim removed 5 bases at V and 2 bases at J, leaving 2 bases unmatched. The CDR3 has 14 amino acids. CDR3 region: CASSRDRNTGELFF. The CDR3 DNA is TGTGCCAGCAGTCGGGACAGAAACACCGGGGAGCTGTTTTTT.

This clone was seen a single time. The same CDR3 arises from other DNA sequences in this sample as well. The J gene is TRBJ2-7, the V gene TRBV28; no clear D gene. This CDR3 is 16 amino acids long. Germline CDR1 is MDHEN and CDR2 is SYDVKM. The V and J ends lost 6 bases and 4 bases respectively, with 22 bases between them. DNA for the CDR3: TGTGCCAGCAGCTTTAGCCGGAGTCAACCACTGTACGAGCAGTACTTC. Its protein is CASSFSRSQPLYEQYF.

The chain carries TRBV6-5 and TRBJ2-1; 8 bases align to TRBD1. The ends lost 5 bases at V and 5 bases at J; junction bases unmatched: 8. This CDR3 is 15 amino acids long. The germline CDR1 and CDR2 sequences are MNHEY and SVGAGI. The CDR3 spells CASSLTTGGHNEQFF. The CDR3, as DNA: TGTGCCAGCAGTCTAACAACAGGGGGACACAATGAGCAGTTCTTC.

This chain connects TRBV6-4 to TRBJ2-1; 12 bases fit TRBD1. This CDR3 spans 21 amino acids. V trimming: 0 bases; J trimming: 6 bases; junction bases outside the gene matches: 18. Germline values: CDR1 MRHNA, CDR2 SNTAGT. The chain's CDR3 is CASSDSGTGGQGMRTSNEQFF. As DNA, the CDR3 is TGTGCCAGCAGTGACTCTGGGACAGGGGGCCAAGGTATGCGCACGAGCAATGAGCAGTTCTTC.

The chain is built from TRBV19 and TRBJ2-4; TRBD1 is a possible D gene (6 bases). The CDR3 has 15 amino acids. Trimming left V 5 bases short and J 3 bases short, with 14 bases between. From germline, CDR1 is LNHDA and CDR2 SQIVND (reference sequence). CDR3 sequence reads: CASSWEGGVKNIQYF. As DNA, the CDR3 is TGTGCCAGTAGTTGGGAAGGGGGTGTCAAAAACATTCAGTACTTC.